A selection of T cell receptor beta chains follows, all from one sample in a study of blood T cell repertoires in COVID-19. The data were produced by immunoSEQ multiplex PCR, yet TCRdb's version contains in-frame clones alone and is incomplete. The sample records roughly 70,000 clones, about four fifths being singletons. The sample was peripheral blood. These receptors came from a man between 65 and 85 years old who had recovered from COVID-19. CDR3s include the opening cysteine and the closing phenylalanine or tryptophan. D genes are given only for firm matches. Only some rows state a clone size, as once, few, many or a class for expanded clones.

>TRBJ2-1|NA|NA|TRBV7-2
CASSSSAAGSYNEQFF
TGTGCCAGCAGCTCAAGCGCCGCCGGCTCCTACAATGAGCAGTTCTTC
>TRBJ2-2|TRBD2|once|TRBV5-1
CASSSRTSGSSTGELFF
TGCGCCAGCAGCTCCAGGACTAGCGGGTCATCCACCGGGGAGCTGTTTTTT
>TRBJ2-5|TRBD1|NA|TRBV5-1
CASSSGQGFQETQYF
TGCGCCAGCAGCTCCGGACAGGGCTTCCAAGAGACCCAGTACTTC
>TRBJ1-2|NA|NA|TRBV11-3
CASSLDETNQMYGYTF
TGTGCCAGCAGCTTAGATGAGACAAATCAAATGTATGGCTACACCTTC
>TRBJ2-6|NA|NA|TRBV5-4
CASSPGSNPLSGANVLTF
TGTGCCAGCAGCCCAGGCTCCAATCCCCTCTCTGGGGCCAACGTCCTGACTTTC
>TRBJ1-5|NA|NA|TRBV7-8
CASSLRGSTVQPQHF
TGTGCCAGCAGCTTAAGGGGAAGTACGGTTCAGCCCCAGCATTTT
>TRBJ1-6|NA|NA|TRBV10-3
CALRQSYNSPLHF
TGTGCCTTAAGACAGTCGTATAATTCACCCCTCCACTTT
>TRBJ2-7|NA|NA|TRBV6-1
CASSEALVRPNYEQYF
TGTGCCAGCAGTGAAGCGCTGGTCAGGCCGAACTACGAGCAGTACTTC
>TRBJ2-5|TRBD1|NA|TRBV19
CASSVYRGQETQYF
TGTGCCAGTAGTGTCTACAGGGGCCAAGAGACCCAGTACTTC
>TRBJ2-6|TRBD1|NA|TRBV18
CASSRGQLTGSGANVLTF
TGTGCCAGCTCACGGGGACAGCTCACCGGCTCTGGGGCCAACGTCCTGACTTTC
>TRBJ1-2|TRBD1|NA|TRBV18
CASFSTGNYGYTF
TGTGCCAGCTTTTCGACAGGGAACTATGGCTACACCTTC
>TRBJ1-6|TRBD1|NA|TRBV6-6
CASSPQHRGLMSSYNSPLHF
TGTGCCAGCAGTCCTCAGCACAGGGGGCTCATGAGCTCCTATAATTCACCCCTCCACTTT
>TRBJ1-6|TRBD1|NA|TRBV30
CAWSRSRGWSYNSPLHF
TGTGCCTGGAGTCGATCCAGGGGGTGGTCCTATAATTCACCCCTCCACTTT
>TRBJ2-7|TRBD1|few|TRBV7-2
CASSRNPGQGDYEQYF
TGTGCCAGCAGTCGAAATCCGGGACAGGGAGACTACGAGCAGTACTTC
>TRBJ1-2|NA|NA|TRBV28
CAASREYNGYTF
TGTGCCGCGTCCAGGGAATATAATGGCTACACCTTC
>TRBJ2-7|TRBD1|NA|TRBV23-1
CASSHPTGYQDEQYF
TGCGCCAGCAGTCATCCGACAGGGTATCAAGACGAGCAGTACTTC
>TRBJ2-5|NA|few|TRBV27
CASSFDRPLGPGIETQYF
TGTGCCAGCAGTTTTGATCGCCCACTGGGTCCGGGTATTGAGACCCAGTACTTC
>TRBJ2-6|NA|NA|TRBV28
CATQGSGANVLTF
TGTGCCACCCAGGGTTCTGGGGCCAACGTCCTGACTTTC
>TRBJ2-7|TRBD1|few|TRBV5-1
CASSSGQVESYEQYF
TGCGCCAGCAGCTCGGGACAGGTCGAGTCCTACGAGCAGTACTTC
>TRBJ2-1|TRBD2|NA|TRBV7-8
CASSSAGGPINEQFF
TGTGCCAGCAGCTCGGCGGGGGGGCCAATCAATGAGCAGTTCTTC
>TRBJ2-1|NA|NA|TRBV7-7
CASSLGGGANNEQFF
TGTGCCAGCAGCTTAGGAGGGGGGGCCAACAATGAGCAGTTCTTC
>TRBJ1-3|NA|NA|TRBV18
CASSPTRNPGHTIYF
TGTGCCAGCTCACCAACAAGGAATCCGGGTCACACCATATATTTT
>TRBJ2-1|TRBD2|NA|TRBV7-6
CASSLAVGTKQFF
TGTGCCAGCAGCTTAGCTGTTGGGACTAAGCAGTTCTTC
>TRBJ2-3|NA|NA|TRBV5-1
CASSLAPQNTDTQYF
TGCGCCAGCAGCTTGGCCCCCCAGAACACAGATACGCAGTATTTT
>TRBJ1-1|NA|NA|TRBV19
CASSMGRQENTEAFF
TGTGCCAGTAGTATGGGTAGACAGGAGAACACTGAAGCTTTCTTT
>TRBJ1-5|NA|NA|TRBV18
CASSPQRLRVYSNQPQHF
TGTGCCAGCTCACCACAGCGGTTGAGGGTCTATAGCAATCAGCCCCAGCATTTT
>TRBJ2-1|NA|NA|TRBV30
CASKSGSSYNEQFF
TGTGCCTCAAAGTCCGGGAGCTCCTACAATGAGCAGTTCTTC
>TRBJ2-1|NA|NA|TRBV28
CASRVSGYNEQFF
TGTGCCAGCAGGGTTTCGGGCTACAATGAGCAGTTCTTC
>TRBJ2-5|NA|few|TRBV3-1/TRBV3-2
CASSRGSGLETQYF
TGTGCCAGCAGCCGGGGCAGTGGGCTAGAGACCCAGTACTTC
>TRBJ2-2|NA|NA|TRBV4-1
CASLSHGGDTGELFF
TGCGCCAGCCTCTCACACGGTGGAGACACCGGGGAGCTGTTTTTT
>TRBJ1-2|NA|few|TRBV20-1
CSASLTGLYGYTF
TGCAGTGCTAGTTTAACAGGGCTCTATGGCTACACCTTC